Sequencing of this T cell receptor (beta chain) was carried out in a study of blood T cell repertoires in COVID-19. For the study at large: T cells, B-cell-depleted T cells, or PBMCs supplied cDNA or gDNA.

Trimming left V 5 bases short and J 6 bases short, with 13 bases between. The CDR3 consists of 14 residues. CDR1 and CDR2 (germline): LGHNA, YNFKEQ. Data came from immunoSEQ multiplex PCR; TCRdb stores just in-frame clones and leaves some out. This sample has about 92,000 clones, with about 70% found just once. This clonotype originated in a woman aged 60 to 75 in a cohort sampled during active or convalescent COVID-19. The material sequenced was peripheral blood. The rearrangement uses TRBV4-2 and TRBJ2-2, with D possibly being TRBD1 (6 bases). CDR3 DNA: TGTGCCAGCAGCGAGAACAGGGTGGCCGGGGAGCTGTTTTTT. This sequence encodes CASSENRVAGELFF.